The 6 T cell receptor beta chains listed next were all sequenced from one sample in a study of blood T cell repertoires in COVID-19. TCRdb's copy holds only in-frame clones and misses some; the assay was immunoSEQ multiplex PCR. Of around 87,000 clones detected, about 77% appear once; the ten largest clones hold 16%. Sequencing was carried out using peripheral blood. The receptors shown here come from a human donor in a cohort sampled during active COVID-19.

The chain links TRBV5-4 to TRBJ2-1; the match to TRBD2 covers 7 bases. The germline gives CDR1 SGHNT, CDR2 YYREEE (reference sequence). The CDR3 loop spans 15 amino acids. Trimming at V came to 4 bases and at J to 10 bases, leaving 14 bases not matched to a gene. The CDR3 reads CASSGLGLAEEEQFF. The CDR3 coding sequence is TGTGCCAGCAGCGGTCTAGGGCTAGCGGAGGAAGAGCAGTTCTTC.

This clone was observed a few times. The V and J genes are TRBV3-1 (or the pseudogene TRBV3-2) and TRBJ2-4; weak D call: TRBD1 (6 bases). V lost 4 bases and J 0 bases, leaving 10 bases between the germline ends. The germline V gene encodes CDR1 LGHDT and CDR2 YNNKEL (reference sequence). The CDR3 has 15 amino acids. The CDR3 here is CASSPGERAKNIQYF. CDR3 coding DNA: TGTGCCAGCAGCCCAGGGGAAAGAGCCAAAAACATTCAGTACTTC.

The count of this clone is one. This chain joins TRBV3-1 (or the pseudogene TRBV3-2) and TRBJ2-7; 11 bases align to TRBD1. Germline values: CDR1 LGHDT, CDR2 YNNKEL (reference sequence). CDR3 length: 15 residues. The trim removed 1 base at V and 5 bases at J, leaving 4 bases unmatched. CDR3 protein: CASSQAGQGVHEQYF. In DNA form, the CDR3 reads TGTGCCAGCAGCCAAGCGGGACAGGGGGTACACGAGCAGTACTTC.

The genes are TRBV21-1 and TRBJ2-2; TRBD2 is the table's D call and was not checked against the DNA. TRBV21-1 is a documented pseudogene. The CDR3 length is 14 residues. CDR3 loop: CASSKASDTGELFF. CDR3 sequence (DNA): TGTGCCAGCAGCAAGGCTAGCGACACCGGGGAGCTGTTTTTT.

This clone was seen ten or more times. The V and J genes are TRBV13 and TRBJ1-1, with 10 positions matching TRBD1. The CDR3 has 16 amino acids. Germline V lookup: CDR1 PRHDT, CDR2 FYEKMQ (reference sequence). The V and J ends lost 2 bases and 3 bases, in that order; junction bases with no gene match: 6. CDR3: CASSLLRTGGHTEAFF. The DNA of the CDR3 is TGTGCCAGCAGCTTACTCCGGACAGGGGGACACACTGAAGCTTTCTTT.

CDR3 DNA: TGTGCCAGCTCACTGAACCGGGACAGGGGCCCGGGGGAGACCCAGTACTTC. This codes for CASSLNRDRGPGETQYF. The V call is TRBV18, the J call TRBJ2-5; 10 positions match TRBD1. The V and J ends lost 4 bases and 5 bases, in that order; junction bases with no gene match: 13. This CDR3 spans 17 amino acids. CDR1 and CDR2 from the germline V gene are KGHSH and LQKENI.